This TCR beta chain was found in a study of CD8 T cells in Susac syndrome (dated by TCRdb to between 2018 and 2020). In the study overall: Among the Susac syndrome patients who were sequenced, clinically active disease was present in 5 or 6 and clinical remission was observed in roughly eight. Susac syndrome patients were therapy-naive, on corticosteroids (some also receiving IVIg), or on IVIg alone at blood withdrawal. The study used repertoire sequencing to test whether antigen drove CD8+ T cell activation and differentiation in Susac syndrome.

RNA was extracted using the RNeasy kit, and about 0.45 to 1 ug of the RNA was reverse transcribed with random hexamers. TCR beta CDR3 regions were amplified with the immunoSEQ multiplex PCR assay covering 54 Vbeta and 13 Jbeta segments. PCR amplification bias was corrected by using a synthetic template baseline for primer optimization and computational correction. As for how the authors treated the data: Reads were annotated to V, D and J genes according to IMGT and were analyzed with immunoSEQ Analyzer, with only productive sequences retained. Clonality was computed as one minus Shannon entropy normalized by log2 of the number of productive unique sequences. Public and private clones were assessed among the 100 most prevalent clones of each patient and control. Clones were defined as Susac-specific when absent from the healthy and MS cohorts, from 1,000 to 1,100 published viral clones and from other ImmuneACCESS disease sequences. The public reads were run again by TCRdb, first through fastp at Q25 and then through MiXCR, and only productive beta chains were kept. For every CDR3 protein sequence, its rows merge into one entry that carries the most common genes and DNA. TCRdb's processing, not the authors', yielded these V and J calls. This sample comprises under 200,000 distinct CDR3 sequences, 91% of them detected only once. The ten largest clones add up to approximately 0.09% of the sample.

Including cysteine and phenylalanine, the CDR3 has 16 amino acids. The DNA shown is the 48-base CDR3, in frame from base 1. In the case of this clonotype: What this receptor recognizes is not known. Base qualities are not at hand, and no much larger clone is one base apart.

High-throughput TCR beta sequencing profiled peripheral blood CD8+ and CD4+ T cells from healthy donors, Susac syndrome patients and multiple sclerosis patients. The Susac syndrome patients fulfilled recently defined diagnostic criteria for either definite or probable disease. CD8+ TEMRA cells were enriched by FACS, while bulk CD8+ and CD4+ T cells were purified by magnetic negative isolation. Blood was collected in EDTA tubes and processed within 24 hours, with PBMCs isolated through density gradient centrifugation. PBMCs intended for TCR sequencing were frozen in liquid nitrogen and were later thawed in a 37 degrees C water bath. A purity of at least 90% was achieved for sorted or isolated CD4+, CD8+ and CD8+ TEMRA cells. Summary of the overall study and its limitations: The number of individuals in the TCR sequencing and HLA analysis was recognized as being relatively small. No clonal expansion was detected in the CD4+ T cell repertoire of Susac syndrome patients.

The sequence is built from TRBV21-1 and TRBJ2-7; the DNA was not used to check the table's D call, TRBD1. TRBV21-1 is classified as a pseudogene. Source material: CD4+ T cells from PBMCs. The receptor's source is a human donor with Susac syndrome. The sequenced DNA is TGTGCCAGCAGCCCACCCCCCAGGACAACCTCCTACGAGCAGTACTTC. This codes for CASSPPPRTTSYEQYF.